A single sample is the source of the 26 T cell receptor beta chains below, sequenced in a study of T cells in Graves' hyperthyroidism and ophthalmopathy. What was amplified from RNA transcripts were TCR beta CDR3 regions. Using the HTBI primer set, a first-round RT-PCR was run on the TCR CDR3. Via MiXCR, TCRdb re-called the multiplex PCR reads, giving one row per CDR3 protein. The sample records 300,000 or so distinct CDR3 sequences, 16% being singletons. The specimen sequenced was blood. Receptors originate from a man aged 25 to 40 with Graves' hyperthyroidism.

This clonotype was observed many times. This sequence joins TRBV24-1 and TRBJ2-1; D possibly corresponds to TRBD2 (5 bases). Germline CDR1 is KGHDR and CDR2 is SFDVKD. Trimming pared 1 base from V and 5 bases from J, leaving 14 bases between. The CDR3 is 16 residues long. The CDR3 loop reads CATSDFRPSGNNEQFF. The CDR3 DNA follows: TGTGCCACCAGTGATTTTAGGCCCTCGGGAAACAATGAGCAGTTCTTC.

The CDR3 DNA reads TGTGCCAGCAGCAGTGATTCGGGACTAGTGGGGAGCTCCCCCACAGATACGCAGTATTTT. As protein: CASSSDSGLVGSSPTDTQYF. V usage is TRBV11-2 and J usage is TRBJ2-3, with TRBD2 matching 8 bases. Germline V gene sequence: CDR1 SGHAT, CDR2 FQNNGV. Germline trimming cut 5 bases from V and 2 bases from J; bases unmatched to any gene: 21. This CDR3 spans 20 amino acids.

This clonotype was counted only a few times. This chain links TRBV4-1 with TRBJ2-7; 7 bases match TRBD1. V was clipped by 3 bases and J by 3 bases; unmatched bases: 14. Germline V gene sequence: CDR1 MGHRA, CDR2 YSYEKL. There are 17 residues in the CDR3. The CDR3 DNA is TGCGCCAGCAGCCAGAGCGTCCCGGGACAGAGAAACTACGAGCAGTACTTC. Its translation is CASSQSVPGQRNYEQYF.

CDR3 region: CAITKKGTHSTDTQYF. In DNA, the CDR3 is TGTGCCATCACCAAGAAGGGGACGCACAGCACAGATACGCAGTATTTT. The V gene is TRBV2, the J gene TRBJ2-3, with D possibly being TRBD1 or TRBD2 (5 bases each). The germline V and J ends were trimmed by 10 bases and 0 bases, with 20 bases remaining between them. Germline V lookup: CDR1 SNHLY, CDR2 FYNNEI. This CDR3 comprises 16 residues.

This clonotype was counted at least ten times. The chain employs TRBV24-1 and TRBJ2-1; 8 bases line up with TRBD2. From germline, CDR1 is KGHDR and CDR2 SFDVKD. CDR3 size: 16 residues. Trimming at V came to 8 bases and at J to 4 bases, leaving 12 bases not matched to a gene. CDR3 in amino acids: CATKEPGAGDYNEQFF. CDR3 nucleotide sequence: TGTGCCACCAAGGAGCCTGGAGCGGGGGATTACAATGAGCAGTTCTTC.

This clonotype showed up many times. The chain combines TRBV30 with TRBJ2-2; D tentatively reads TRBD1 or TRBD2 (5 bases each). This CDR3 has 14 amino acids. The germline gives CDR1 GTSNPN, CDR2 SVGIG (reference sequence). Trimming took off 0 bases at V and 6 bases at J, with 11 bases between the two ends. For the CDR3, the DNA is TGTGCCTGGAGTGTAGGTGGGACCGCCGGGGAGCTGTTTTTT. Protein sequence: CAWSVGGTAGELFF.

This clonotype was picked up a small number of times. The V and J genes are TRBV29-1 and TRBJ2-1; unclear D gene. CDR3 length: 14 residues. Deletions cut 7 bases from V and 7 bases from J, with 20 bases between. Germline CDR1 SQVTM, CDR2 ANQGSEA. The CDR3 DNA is TGCAGCGCCACCGTCTACCAGACTCGGAATGAGCAGTTCTTC. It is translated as CSATVYQTRNEQFF.

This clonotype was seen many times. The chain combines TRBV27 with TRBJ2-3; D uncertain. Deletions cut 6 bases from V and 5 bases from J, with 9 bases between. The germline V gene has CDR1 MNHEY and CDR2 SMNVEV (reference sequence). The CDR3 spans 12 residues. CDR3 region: CASSLFLDTQYF. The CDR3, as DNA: TGTGCCAGCAGCCTCTTCTTAGATACGCAGTATTTT.

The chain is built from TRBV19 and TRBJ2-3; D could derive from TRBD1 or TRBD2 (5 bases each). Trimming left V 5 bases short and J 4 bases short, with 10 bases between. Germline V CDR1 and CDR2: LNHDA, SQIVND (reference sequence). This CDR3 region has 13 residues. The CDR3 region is CASSRGVADTQYF. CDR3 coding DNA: TGTGCCAGTAGTCGAGGGGTTGCAGATACGCAGTATTTT.

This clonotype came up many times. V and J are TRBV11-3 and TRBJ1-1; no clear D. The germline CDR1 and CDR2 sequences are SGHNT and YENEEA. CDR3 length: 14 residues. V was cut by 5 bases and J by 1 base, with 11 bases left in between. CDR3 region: CASSPLRQNTEAFF. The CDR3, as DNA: TGTGCCAGCAGCCCCCTCAGACAGAACACTGAAGCTTTCTTT. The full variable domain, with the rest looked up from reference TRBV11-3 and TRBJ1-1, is EAGVVQSPRYKIIEKKQPVAFWCNPISGHNTLYWYLQNLGQGPELLIRYENEEAVDDSQLPKDRFSAERLKGVDSTLKIQPAELGDSAVYLCASSPLRQNTEAFFGQGTRLTVV.

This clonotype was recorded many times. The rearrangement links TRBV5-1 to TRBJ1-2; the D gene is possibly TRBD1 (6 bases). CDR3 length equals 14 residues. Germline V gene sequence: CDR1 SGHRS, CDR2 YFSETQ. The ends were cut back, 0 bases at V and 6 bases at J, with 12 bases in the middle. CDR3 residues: CASSLVSGVNGYTF. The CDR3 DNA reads TGCGCCAGCAGCTTGGTTTCAGGGGTAAATGGCTACACCTTC. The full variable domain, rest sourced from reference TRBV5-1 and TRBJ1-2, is KAGVTQTPRYLIKTRGQQVTLSCSPISGHRSVSWYQQTPGQGLQFLFEYFSETQRNKGNFPGRFSGRQFSNSRSEMNVSTLELGDSALYLCASSLVSGVNGYTFGSGTRLTVV.

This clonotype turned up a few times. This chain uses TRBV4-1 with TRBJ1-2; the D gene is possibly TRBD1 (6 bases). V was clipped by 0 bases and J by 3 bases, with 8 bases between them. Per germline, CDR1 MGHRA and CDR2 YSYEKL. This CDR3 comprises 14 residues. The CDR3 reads CASSQDAGDYGYTF. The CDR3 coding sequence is TGCGCCAGCAGCCAAGATGCAGGGGACTATGGCTACACCTTC.

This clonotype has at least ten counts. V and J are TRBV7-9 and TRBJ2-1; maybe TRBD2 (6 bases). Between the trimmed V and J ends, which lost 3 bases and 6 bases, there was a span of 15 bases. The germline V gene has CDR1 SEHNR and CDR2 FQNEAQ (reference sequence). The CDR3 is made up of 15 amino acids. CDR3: CASSLPGSGVNEQFF. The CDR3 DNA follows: TGTGCCAGCAGCTTGCCCGGGAGTGGGGTCAATGAGCAGTTCTTC.

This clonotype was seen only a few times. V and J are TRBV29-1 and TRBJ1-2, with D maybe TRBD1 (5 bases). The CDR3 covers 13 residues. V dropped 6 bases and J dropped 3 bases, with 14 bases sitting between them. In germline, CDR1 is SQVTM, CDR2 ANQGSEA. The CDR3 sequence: CSVWGSADYGYTF. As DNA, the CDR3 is TGCAGCGTCTGGGGCAGTGCTGACTATGGCTACACCTTC.

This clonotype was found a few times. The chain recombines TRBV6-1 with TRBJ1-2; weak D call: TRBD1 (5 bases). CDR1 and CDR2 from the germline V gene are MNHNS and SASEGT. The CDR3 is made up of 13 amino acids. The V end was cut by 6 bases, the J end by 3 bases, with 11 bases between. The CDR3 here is CASREGMDYGYTF. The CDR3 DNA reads TGTGCCAGCAGGGAGGGGATGGACTATGGCTACACCTTC.

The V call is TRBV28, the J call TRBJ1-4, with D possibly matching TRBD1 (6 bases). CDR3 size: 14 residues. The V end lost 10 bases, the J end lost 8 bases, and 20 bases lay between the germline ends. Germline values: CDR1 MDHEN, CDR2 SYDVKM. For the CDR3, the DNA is TGTGCCACTAGGGGGGGTCCCAGGCGGGAAAAACTGTTTTTT. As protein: CATRGGPRREKLFF.

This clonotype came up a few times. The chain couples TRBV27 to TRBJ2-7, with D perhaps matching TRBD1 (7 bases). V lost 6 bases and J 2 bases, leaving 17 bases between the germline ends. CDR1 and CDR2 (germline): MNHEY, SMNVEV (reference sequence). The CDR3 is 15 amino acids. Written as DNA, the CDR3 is TGTGCCAGCAGCCGAAACAGGGGAGGACCCTACGAGCAGTACTTC. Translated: CASSRNRGGPYEQYF.

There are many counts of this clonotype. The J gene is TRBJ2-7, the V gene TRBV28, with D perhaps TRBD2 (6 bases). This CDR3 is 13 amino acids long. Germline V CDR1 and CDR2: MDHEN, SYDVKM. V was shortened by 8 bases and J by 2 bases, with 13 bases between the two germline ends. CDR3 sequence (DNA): TGTGCCAGCGCCAGACCGGGGGCCTACGAGCAGTACTTC. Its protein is CASARPGAYEQYF. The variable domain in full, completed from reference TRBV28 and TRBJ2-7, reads DVKVTQSSRYLVKRTGEKVFLECVQDMDHENMFWYRQDPGLGLRLIYFSYDVKMKEKGDIPEGYSVSREKKERFSLILESASTNQTSMYLCASARPGAYEQYFGPGTRLTVT.

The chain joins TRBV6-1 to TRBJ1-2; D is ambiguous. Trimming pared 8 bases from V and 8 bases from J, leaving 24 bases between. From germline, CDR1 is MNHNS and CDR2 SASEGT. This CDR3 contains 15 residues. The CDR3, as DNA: TGTGCCAGCGGGTCCCTTTTAGGTCACCCGGTGGGCTACACCTTC. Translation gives CASGSLLGHPVGYTF.

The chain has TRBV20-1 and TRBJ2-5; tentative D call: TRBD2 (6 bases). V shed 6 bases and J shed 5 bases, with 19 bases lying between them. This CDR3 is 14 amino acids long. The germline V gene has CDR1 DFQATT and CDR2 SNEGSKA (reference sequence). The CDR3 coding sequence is TGCAGTGCGTTGCTAGCGTCCCGAGGCGAGACCCAGTACTTC. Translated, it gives CSALLASRGETQYF.

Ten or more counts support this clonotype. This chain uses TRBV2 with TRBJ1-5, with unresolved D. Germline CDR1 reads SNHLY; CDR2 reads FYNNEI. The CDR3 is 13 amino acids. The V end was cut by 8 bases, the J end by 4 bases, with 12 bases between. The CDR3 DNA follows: TGTGCCAGCGGTTTCACGGAGAATCAGCCCCAGCATTTT. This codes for CASGFTENQPQHF.

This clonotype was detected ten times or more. In nucleotides, the CDR3 is TGTGCCAGCAATCCTTCGGGGGGCTCTGATGAGCAGTACTTC. Its translation: CASNPSGGSDEQYF. The chain joins TRBV28 to TRBJ2-7; the D gene is possibly TRBD2 (7 bases). Per germline, CDR1 MDHEN and CDR2 SYDVKM. This CDR3 is built from 14 residues. V was clipped by 7 bases and J by 7 bases, with 20 bases between them.

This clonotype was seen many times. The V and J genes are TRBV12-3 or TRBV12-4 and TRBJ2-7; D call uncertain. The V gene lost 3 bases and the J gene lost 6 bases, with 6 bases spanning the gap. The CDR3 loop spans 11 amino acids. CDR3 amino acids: CASSLMGEQYF. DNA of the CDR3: TGTGCCAGCAGTTTGATGGGCGAGCAGTACTTC.

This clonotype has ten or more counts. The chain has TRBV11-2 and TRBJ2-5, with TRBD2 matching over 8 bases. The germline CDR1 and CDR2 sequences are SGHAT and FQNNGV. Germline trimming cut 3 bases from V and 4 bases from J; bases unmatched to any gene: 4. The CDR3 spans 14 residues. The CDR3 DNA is TGTGCCAGCAGCTTGGGACTAGGGGGAGAGACCCAGTACTTC. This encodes CASSLGLGGETQYF. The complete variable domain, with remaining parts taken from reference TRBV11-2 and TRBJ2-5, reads EAGVAQSPRYKIIEKRQSVAFWCNPISGHATLYWYQQILGQGPKLLIQFQNNGVVDDSQLPKDRFSAERLKGVDSTLKIQPAKLEDSAVYLCASSLGLGGETQYFGPGTRLLVL.

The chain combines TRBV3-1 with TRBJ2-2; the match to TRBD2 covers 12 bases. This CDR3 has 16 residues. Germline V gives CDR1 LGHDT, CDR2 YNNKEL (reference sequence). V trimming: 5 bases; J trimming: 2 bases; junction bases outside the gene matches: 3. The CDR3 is CASSSGLAGNTGELFF. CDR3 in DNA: TGTGCCAGCAGCTCGGGACTAGCGGGTAACACCGGGGAGCTGTTTTTT.

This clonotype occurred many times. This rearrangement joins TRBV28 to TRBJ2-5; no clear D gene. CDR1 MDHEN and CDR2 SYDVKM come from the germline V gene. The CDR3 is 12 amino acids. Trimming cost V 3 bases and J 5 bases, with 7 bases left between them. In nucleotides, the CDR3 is TGTGCCAGCAGTTTGACATTGGAGACCCAGTACTTC. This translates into CASSLTLETQYF.